These T cell receptor beta chains were read from a single sample in a study of regulatory T cells in long-lasting Graves disease. TCRdb fed the multiplex PCR reads into MiXCR, producing one record per CDR3 protein. The table shows roughly 400,000 distinct CDR3 sequences, with about 21% occurring only once. This specimen was peripheral blood mononuclear cells (PBMCs), taken when the disease was refractory, from a patient treated with antithyroid drugs. Receptor source: a female donor with Graves disease. Both conserved end residues are part of each CDR3. Fields, in order: V gene, D gene, J gene, clone size, CDR3 DNA, CDR3 protein. The D gene is left open where the match is weak. Clone size is given for some rows only: seen once, a few or many times, or a class if the clone is expanded.

v_gene: TRBV9
d_gene: .
j_gene: TRBJ2-2
abundance: few
CDR3nt: TGTGCCAGCAGTGACCCGGGATCCTTAATGACCGGGAAGCTGTTTTTT
CDR3aa: CASSDPGSLMTGKLFF

v_gene: TRBV6-9
d_gene: TRBD2
j_gene: TRBJ2-3
abundance: .
CDR3nt: TGTGCCAGCAGTTCCGGGACTACCCCAGATACGCAGTATTTT
CDR3aa: CASSSGTTPDTQYF

v_gene: TRBV28
d_gene: TRBD1
j_gene: TRBJ1-2
abundance: many
CDR3nt: TGTGCCAGCAGTTCGCCCAGGGGGCTTATTAACTATGGCTACACCTTC
CDR3aa: CASSSPRGLINYGYTF

v_gene: TRBV20-1
d_gene: TRBD2
j_gene: TRBJ2-7
abundance: .
CDR3nt: TGCAGTGGCCACCACGGACTAGCTAACGAGCAGTACTTC
CDR3aa: CSGHHGLANEQYF

v_gene: TRBV27
d_gene: TRBD1
j_gene: TRBJ2-5
abundance: few
CDR3nt: TGTGCCAGCAGAAGGGACAGTATCCGTCAAGAGACCCAGTACTTC
CDR3aa: CASRRDSIRQETQYF

v_gene: TRBV2
d_gene: TRBD2
j_gene: TRBJ2-3
abundance: .
CDR3nt: TGTGCCAGCAGAGAGCGGGAGATCACAGATACGCAGTATTTT
CDR3aa: CASREREITDTQYF

v_gene: TRBV14
d_gene: TRBD1
j_gene: TRBJ2-7
abundance: .
CDR3nt: TGTGCCAGCAGCCGACACCGGGACAGGGGTTCCGAGCAGTACTTC
CDR3aa: CASSRHRDRGSEQYF

v_gene: TRBV6-1
d_gene: .
j_gene: TRBJ1-2
abundance: many
CDR3nt: TGTGCCACACAAACAATCGGGACTGTCTATGGCTACACCTTC
CDR3aa: CATQTIGTVYGYTF

v_gene: TRBV6-1
d_gene: .
j_gene: TRBJ2-2
abundance: many
CDR3nt: TGTGCCAGCAAACCGACGGGGACCGGGGAGCTGTTTTTT
CDR3aa: CASKPTGTGELFF

v_gene: TRBV6-1
d_gene: .
j_gene: TRBJ2-1
abundance: few
CDR3nt: TGTGCCAGCAGTGAAGATGGCGACTCCTACAATGAGCAGTTCTTC
CDR3aa: CASSEDGDSYNEQFF

v_gene: TRBV5-1
d_gene: .
j_gene: TRBJ2-5
abundance: few
CDR3nt: TGCGCCAGCAGCCCGCAAAGTGGCGGGAAAGAGACCCAGTACTTC
CDR3aa: CASSPQSGGKETQYF

v_gene: TRBV7-9
d_gene: .
j_gene: TRBJ2-7
abundance: once
CDR3nt: TGTGCCAGCAACAATCAGGATGTCTACGAGCAGTACTTC
CDR3aa: CASNNQDVYEQYF

v_gene: TRBV30
d_gene: TRBD1
j_gene: TRBJ2-7
abundance: many
CDR3nt: TGTGCCTGGAGCGGGTCGGGACAGGGCTACGAGCAGTACTTC
CDR3aa: CAWSGSGQGYEQYF